Listed here is a single TCR beta chain. Its antigen is not known. Trimming stripped 2 bases from V and 1 base from J, with 21 bases between. This CDR3 is built from 18 residues. Germline lookup yields CDR1 SGHTS and CDR2 YDEGEE. This record belongs to a study of cytomegalovirus exposure and HLA in healthy donors. Study overall: T cells numbering about 180 million yielded 90 million to 140 million unique TCR beta sequences in an earlier analysis. Researchers found that approximately 77% of 398 genotyped donors fell within the Caucasian-associated ancestry cluster.

Notes on the study in general: In a later analysis, specific HLA alleles were associated with 15,000 to 20,000 TCR beta sequences at a 0.05 false discovery rate. Fewer N-insertions than the approximately 610-donor mean were reportedly shown by an Asian-associated ancestry cluster in a later analysis.

Amplification used 60 Vbeta primers and 13 Jbeta primers. Generated by immunoSEQ multiplex PCR, the TCRdb table keeps only in-frame clones and is missing some. This sample's clone table lists around 210,000 clones. The origin of this receptor is a girl aged 2-10 years in good health and CMV-seropositive. The sequencing input was PBMCs. The V gene is TRBV5-8, the J gene TRBJ2-5; possibly TRBD2 for D (6 bases). CDR3: CASSFAGVGGPFQETQYF. In nucleotides, the CDR3 is TGTGCCAGCAGCTTTGCGGGCGTCGGAGGGCCGTTCCAAGAGACCCAGTACTTC.